This T cell receptor (beta chain) is from a study of T cells in Graves' hyperthyroidism and ophthalmopathy. Remarks on this clonotype: The antigen is unknown.

Exclusions: uncontrolled infection, other autoimmune disease, pregnancy, lactation. Diagnosing involved the use of clinical symptoms, serum thyroxine and TRAb, thyroid ultrasound and orbital computed tomography. 10 ml fresh peripheral blood yielded the PBMCs. Amplification yielded TCR beta CDR3 regions, with RNA transcripts as the source. When the TCR CDR3 underwent first-round RT-PCR, the HTBI primer set was used. From the multiplex PCR reads, TCRdb called clonotypes with MiXCR, one entry per CDR3 protein. The sample contains approximately 570,000 distinct CDR3 sequences, about 20% of which appear only once. The study's findings and limits: In blood, most of the thyroid clonotypes expanded above 0.001 were also present.

The sequenced sample consisted of blood. The sequence derives from a man aged 35 to 55 with Graves' ophthalmopathy.

The CDR3 loop is CASKTDSIHEQYF. The CDR3 DNA is TGTGCCAGCAAGACCGACAGTATCCACGAGCAGTACTTC. This chain connects TRBV6-1 to TRBJ2-7; maybe TRBD1 (5 bases). The CDR3 loop spans 13 amino acids. The V end lost 7 bases, the J end lost 5 bases, and 15 bases lay between the germline ends. Germline lookup yields CDR1 MNHNS and CDR2 SASEGT.